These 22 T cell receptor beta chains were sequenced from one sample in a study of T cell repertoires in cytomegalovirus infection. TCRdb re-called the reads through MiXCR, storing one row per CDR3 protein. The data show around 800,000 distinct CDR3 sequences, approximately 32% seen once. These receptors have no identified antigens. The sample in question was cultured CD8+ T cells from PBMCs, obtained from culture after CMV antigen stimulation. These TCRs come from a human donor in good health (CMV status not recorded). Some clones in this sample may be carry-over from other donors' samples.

In nucleotides, the CDR3 is TGTGCCAGCTCACCCCCTCCAGCGGGGGGCACTGAACAAGAGACCCAGTACTTC. The encoded protein is CASSPPPAGGTEQETQYF. This chain joins TRBV18 and TRBJ2-5; the match to TRBD2 covers 9 bases. The CDR3 contains 18 residues. The germline V gene encodes CDR1 KGHSH and CDR2 LQKENI. Trimming removed 3 bases from V and 2 bases from J; junction bases left unmatched: 13.

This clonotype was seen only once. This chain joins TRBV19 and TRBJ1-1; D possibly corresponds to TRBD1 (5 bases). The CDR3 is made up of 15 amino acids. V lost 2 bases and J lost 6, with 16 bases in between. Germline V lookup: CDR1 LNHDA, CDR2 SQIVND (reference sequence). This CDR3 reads CASSITGRAEPEAFF. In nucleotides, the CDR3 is TGTGCCAGTAGTATAACGGGGCGGGCGGAACCTGAAGCTTTCTTT.

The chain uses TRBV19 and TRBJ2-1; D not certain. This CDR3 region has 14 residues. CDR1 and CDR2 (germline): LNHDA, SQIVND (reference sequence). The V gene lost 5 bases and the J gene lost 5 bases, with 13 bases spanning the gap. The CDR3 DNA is TGTGCCAGTAGTCCCTACACCCTCCACAATGAGCAGTTCTTC. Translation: CASSPYTLHNEQFF.

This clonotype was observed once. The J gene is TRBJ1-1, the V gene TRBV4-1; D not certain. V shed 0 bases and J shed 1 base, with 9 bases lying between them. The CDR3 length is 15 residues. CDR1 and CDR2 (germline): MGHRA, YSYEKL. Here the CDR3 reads CASSQEGIGNTEAFF. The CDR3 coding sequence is TGCGCCAGCAGCCAAGAGGGAATAGGGAACACTGAAGCTTTCTTT.

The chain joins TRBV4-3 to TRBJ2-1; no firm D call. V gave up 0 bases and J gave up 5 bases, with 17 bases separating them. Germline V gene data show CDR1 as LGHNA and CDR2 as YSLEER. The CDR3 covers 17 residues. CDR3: CASSQEYAVTLHNEQFF. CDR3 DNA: TGCGCCAGCAGCCAAGAGTATGCCGTAACGCTCCACAATGAGCAGTTCTTC.

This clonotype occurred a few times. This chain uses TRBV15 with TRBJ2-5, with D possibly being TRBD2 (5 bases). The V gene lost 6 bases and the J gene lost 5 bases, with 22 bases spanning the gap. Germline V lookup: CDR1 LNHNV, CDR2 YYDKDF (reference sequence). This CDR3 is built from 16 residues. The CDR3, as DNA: TGTGCCACCAGTCACAAGCGGCAGGCGAAATGGGAGACCCAGTACTTC. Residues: CATSHKRQAKWETQYF.

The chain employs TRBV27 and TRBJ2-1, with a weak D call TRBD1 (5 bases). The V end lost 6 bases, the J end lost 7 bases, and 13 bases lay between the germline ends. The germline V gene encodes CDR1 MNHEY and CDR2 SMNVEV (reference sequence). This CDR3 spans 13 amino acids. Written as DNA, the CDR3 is TGTGCCAGCAGCTTGGGAAAGGGGAATGAGCAGTTCTTC. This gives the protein CASSLGKGNEQFF.

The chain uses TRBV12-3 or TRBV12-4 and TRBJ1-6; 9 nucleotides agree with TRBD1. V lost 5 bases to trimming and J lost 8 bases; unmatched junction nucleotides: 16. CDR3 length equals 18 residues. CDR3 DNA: TGTGCCAGCAGTCCCACCGGGACAGGGTTTTTTACGGATTCACCCCTCCACTTT. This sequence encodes CASSPTGTGFFTDSPLHF.

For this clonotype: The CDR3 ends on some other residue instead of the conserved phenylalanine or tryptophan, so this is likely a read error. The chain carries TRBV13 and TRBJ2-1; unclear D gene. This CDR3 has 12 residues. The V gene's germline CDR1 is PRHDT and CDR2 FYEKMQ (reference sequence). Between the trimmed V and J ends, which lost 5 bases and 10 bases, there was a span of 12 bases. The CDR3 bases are TGTGCCAGCAGCCCGTATCGGAGAGAGCAGTTCTCC. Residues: CASSPYRREQFS.

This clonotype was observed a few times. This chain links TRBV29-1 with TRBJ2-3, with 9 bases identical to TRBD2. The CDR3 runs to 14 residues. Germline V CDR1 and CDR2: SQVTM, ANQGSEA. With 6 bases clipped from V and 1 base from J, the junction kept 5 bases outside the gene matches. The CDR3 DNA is TGCAGCGTATTGGGACTAGCCGGCACAGATACGCAGTATTTT. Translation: CSVLGLAGTDTQYF.

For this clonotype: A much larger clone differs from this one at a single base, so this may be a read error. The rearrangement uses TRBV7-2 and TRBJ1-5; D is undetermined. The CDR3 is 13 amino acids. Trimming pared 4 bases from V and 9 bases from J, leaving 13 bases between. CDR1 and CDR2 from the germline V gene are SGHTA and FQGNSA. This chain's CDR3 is CASSSRHPRPQHF. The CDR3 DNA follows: TGTGCCAGCAGCTCCCGACATCCTCGGCCCCAGCATTTT.

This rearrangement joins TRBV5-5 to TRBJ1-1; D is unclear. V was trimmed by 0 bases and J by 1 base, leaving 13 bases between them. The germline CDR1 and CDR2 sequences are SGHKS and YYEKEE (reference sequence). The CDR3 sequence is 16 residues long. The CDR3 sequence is CASSLAASLGNTEAFF. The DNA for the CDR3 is TGTGCCAGCAGCTTGGCCGCCAGCCTAGGGAACACTGAAGCTTTCTTT.

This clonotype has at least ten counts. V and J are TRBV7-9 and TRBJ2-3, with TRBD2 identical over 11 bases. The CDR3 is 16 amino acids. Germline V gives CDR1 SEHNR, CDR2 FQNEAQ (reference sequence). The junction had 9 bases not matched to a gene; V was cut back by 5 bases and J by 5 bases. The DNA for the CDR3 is TGTGCCAGCAGCAAATTAGCGGGAGGGCCAGAAGATACGCAGTATTTT. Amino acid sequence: CASSKLAGGPEDTQYF.

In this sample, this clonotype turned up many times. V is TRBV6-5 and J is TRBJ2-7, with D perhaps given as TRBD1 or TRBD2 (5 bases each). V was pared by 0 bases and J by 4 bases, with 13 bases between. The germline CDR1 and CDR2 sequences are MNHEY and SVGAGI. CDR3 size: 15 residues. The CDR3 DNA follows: TGTGCCAGCAGTTACTCGAGGCAGGGCGGGTACGAGCAGTACTTC. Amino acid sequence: CASSYSRQGGYEQYF.

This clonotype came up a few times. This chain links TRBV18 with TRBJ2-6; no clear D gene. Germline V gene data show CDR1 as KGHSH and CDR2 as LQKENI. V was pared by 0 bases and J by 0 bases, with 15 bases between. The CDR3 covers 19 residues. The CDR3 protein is CASSPPSVWAISGANVLTF. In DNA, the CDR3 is TGTGCCAGCTCACCACCGTCGGTCTGGGCAATCTCTGGGGCCAACGTCCTGACTTTC.

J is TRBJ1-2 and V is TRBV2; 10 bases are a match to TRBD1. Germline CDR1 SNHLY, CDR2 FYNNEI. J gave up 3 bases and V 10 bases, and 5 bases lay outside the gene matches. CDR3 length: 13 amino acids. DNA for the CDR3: TGTGCCATCCCAGGACAGGGGGACTATGGCTACACCTTC. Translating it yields CAIPGQGDYGYTF.

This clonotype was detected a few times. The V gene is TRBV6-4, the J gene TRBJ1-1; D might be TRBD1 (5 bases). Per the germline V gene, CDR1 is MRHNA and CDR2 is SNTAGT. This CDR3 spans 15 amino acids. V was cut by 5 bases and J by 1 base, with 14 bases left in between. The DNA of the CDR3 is TGTGCCAGCAGTCCAACTTGGGGCCGGAACACTGAAGCTTTCTTT. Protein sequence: CASSPTWGRNTEAFF.

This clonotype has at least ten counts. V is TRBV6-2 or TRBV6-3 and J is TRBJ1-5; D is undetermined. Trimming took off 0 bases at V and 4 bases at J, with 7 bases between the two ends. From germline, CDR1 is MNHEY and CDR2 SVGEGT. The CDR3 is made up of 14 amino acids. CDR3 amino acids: CASSYSRLNQPQHF. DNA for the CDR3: TGTGCCAGCAGTTACTCGAGATTAAATCAGCCCCAGCATTTT.

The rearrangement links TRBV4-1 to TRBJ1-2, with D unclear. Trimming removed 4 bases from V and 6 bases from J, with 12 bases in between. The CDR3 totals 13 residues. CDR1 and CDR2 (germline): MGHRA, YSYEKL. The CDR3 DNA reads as TGCGCCAGCAGCCCCTGGTTGGGTGATGGCTACACCTTC. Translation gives CASSPWLGDGYTF.

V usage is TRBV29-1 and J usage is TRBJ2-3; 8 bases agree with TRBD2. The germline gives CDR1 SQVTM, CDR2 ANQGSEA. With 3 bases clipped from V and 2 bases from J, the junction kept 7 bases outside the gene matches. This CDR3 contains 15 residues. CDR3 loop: CSVEVGGGLTDTQYF. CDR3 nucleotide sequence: TGCAGCGTTGAGGTGGGCGGGGGGCTCACAGATACGCAGTATTTT.

The CDR3 loop reads CASSPSYKAEAFF. The CDR3, as DNA: TGTGCCAGTAGTCCGAGTTATAAGGCTGAAGCTTTCTTT. This chain joins TRBV19 and TRBJ1-1; no clear D. Trimming cost V 5 bases and J 6 bases, with 13 bases left between them. The CDR3 runs to 13 residues. In germline, CDR1 is LNHDA, CDR2 SQIVND (reference sequence). Variable domain in full (rest from reference TRBV19 and TRBJ1-1): DGGITQSPKYLFRKEGQNVTLSCEQNLNHDAMYWYRQDPGQGLRLIYYSQIVNDFQKGDIAEGYSVSREKKESFPLTVTSAQKNPTAFYLCASSPSYKAEAFFGQGTRLTVV.

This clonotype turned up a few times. The CDR3 sequence: CASSHASYNEQFF. CDR3 in DNA: TGTGCCAGCAGTCACGCCTCCTACAATGAGCAGTTCTTC. The rearrangement joins TRBV6-2 or TRBV6-3 to TRBJ2-1; D is unresolved. The germline gives CDR1 MNHEY, CDR2 SVGEGT. Trimming took 5 bases from V and 0 from J, leaving 5 bases between them. CDR3 length: 13 amino acids.